This T cell receptor beta chain was found in a study of T cell clones after liver transplantation. Study-level background: As an antigen-independent comparator, third-party-reactive TCRbeta sequences came from pre-transplant mixed lymphocyte reactions.

The V end was cut by 4 bases, the J end by 4 bases, with 16 bases between. From germline, CDR1 is SEHNR and CDR2 FQNEAQ (reference sequence). The CDR3 extends over 15 amino acids. Produced via immunoSEQ multiplex PCR; TCRdb's table is partial and in-frame only. The sample includes 51,000 or so clones, 86% of them seen just once. The genes are TRBV7-9 and TRBJ1-2, with D perhaps TRBD1 (6 bases). The clonotype originates from a human patient who received a liver transplant. Among the T cells, some may be from the graft donor. This sample comprised CD8+ T cells from blood, obtained 12 months after liver transplant. CDR3 sequence: CASSSALGGPYGYTF. The CDR3 nucleotides read TGTGCCAGCAGCTCGGCCTTGGGGGGGCCCTATGGCTACACCTTC.